The sequence of this T cell receptor (beta chain) was determined in a study of control samples from healthy donors and cancer patients (TCRdb year 2020). A word on this clone: This receptor's antigen is unknown. No clone much larger than this one lies a single base away; base qualities are absent.

The library was built by means of the immunoSEQ multiplex PCR assay. This is the immuneACCESS table as TCRdb keeps it, with only in-frame sequences that have V and J called. A part of the clones is gone; compared with another copy, unresolved V genes explain less than half, and the rest is unexplained. This sample comprises some 100,000 clones, 90% to 95% of them detected only once. The top ten clones comprise 8% of the sample. The sequencing input was blood. The sequence came from a man aged 18 to 29 in good health.

The DNA sequence is TGTGCCAGCTCACCTTTAAAGTCGGCAGGGGATACCGGGGAGCTGTTTTTT. It translates as CASSPLKSAGDTGELFF. The rearranged chain carries TRBV18 and TRBJ2-2; TRBD1 could be the D gene, as 6 bases match. CDR1 and CDR2, looked up from the germline V gene, are KGHSH and LQKENI. The cysteine opens and the phenylalanine closes a CDR3 of 17 amino acids. Just CDR3 DNA is preserved here, 51 bases in frame from base 1. The germline ends are 19 bases apart after V is trimmed by 3 bases and J by 5 bases.